The clone carrying this T cell receptor (beta chain) was detected only once. This entry comes from a study of low-dose radiotherapy and immunotherapy resistance in tumors. Primers used for first-strand cDNA, a TRAV- and TRBV-specific set, covered both alpha and beta chains. With a constant-region primer and a V-primer adapter, TCRs were subjected to 20 PCR cycles of amplification. Each CDR3 protein gets one entry after TCRdb re-called the reads with MiXCR. Among 16,000 or so distinct CDR3 sequences, about two thirds were seen once, and the ten largest hold around 6%. This CDR3 has 13 residues. Germline CDR1 is SGHDT and CDR2 is YYEEEE. The junction had 0 bases not matched to a gene; V was cut back by 2 bases and J by 7 bases.

The rearrangement links TRBV5-6 to TRBJ2-2, with 9 bases matching TRBD2. This TCR was sampled from a human donor with advanced metastatic prostate, ovarian, gallbladder or colorectal cancer (not recorded which). This table probably holds off-target reads from a library built for another chain. CDR3 DNA sequence: TGTGCCAGCAGCTTAGCGGGAGGCGGGGAGCTGTTTTTT. Translation: CASSLAGGGELFF. Based on the CDR3 plus reference TRBV5-6 and TRBJ2-2, the full variable domain is DAGVTQSPTHLIKTRGQQVTLRCSPKSGHDTVSWYQQALGQGPQFIFQYYEEEERQRGNFPDRFSGHQFPNYSSELNVNALLLGDSALYLCASSLAGGGELFFGEGSRLTVL.